This T cell receptor (beta chain) derives from a study of T cell responses to AZD1222 COVID-19 vaccine. The repertoire was sequenced with immunoSEQ multiplex PCR; TCRdb's copy has only in-frame clones and lacks some. The profile shows 85,000 to 100,000 clones, around nine tenths of them singletons. Whether given at about 4 or about 12 weeks, second doses were pooled. Sequencing was performed on peripheral blood, taken 28 days after the second AZD1222 dose. This TCR came from an adult who received the AZD1222 COVID-19 vaccine.

The CDR3 nucleotides read TGTGCCAGCAGCCCGACGATCCCGGGACAGGGGGATTCTGAAGCTTTCTTT. Translation gives CASSPTIPGQGDSEAFF. The chain has TRBV3-1 (or the pseudogene TRBV3-2) and TRBJ1-1, with 11 bases aligning to TRBD1. Trimming removed 4 bases from V and 6 bases from J; junction bases left unmatched: 13. The V gene's germline CDR1 is LGHDT and CDR2 YNNKEL (reference sequence). The CDR3 is 17 amino acids.